This section outlines one T cell receptor beta chain sequence together with its context. Its antigen remains unidentified. TCRdb independently ran MiXCR on the 5' RACE reads; one entry per CDR3 protein. The table has 500,000 to 550,000 distinct CDR3 sequences, around 21% seen once; the top ten hold 9.5% to 15%. These data come from a study of T-cell memory formation after mild COVID-19. Study summary: TCR clustering was largely donor specific.

The CDR3 contains 15 residues. Trimming cost V 8 bases and J 0 bases; bases outside gene matches: 13. Germline CDR1 and CDR2: SQVTM and ANQGSEA. Whole-study findings and limits: The study found balanced CD4/CD8 in clones contracting day 15 to 85 and a CD4+ lean in later expanders. Some SARS-CoV-2-responding clones were already detected in memory before infection.

The V gene is TRBV29-1, the J gene TRBJ2-7; 7 bases agree with TRBD2. The receptor was isolated from an adult woman who had mild COVID-19 (a few samples of this study predate the infection). Cell type and time point are not known. The specimen sequenced was PBMCs or a T cell subset sorted from them (not recorded which). The CDR3 nucleotides are TGCAGCTCTCTCGTCTACGGGGGGAGCTCCTACGAGCAGTACTTC. This encodes CSSLVYGGSSYEQYF.